Below are 22 T cell receptor beta chains sequenced from a single sample in a study of T cell responses to AZD1222 COVID-19 vaccine (TCRdb year 2021). The library was obtained by the immunoSEQ multiplex PCR assay. Sourced from immuneACCESS, this table was stored by TCRdb with only in-frame sequences that have V and J called. A share of the clones is absent; for the studies checked, an unresolved V gene accounts for under half, and the remainder has no known explanation. The sample contains approximately 110,000 clones, about 94% of them found a single time. The ten largest clonotypes hold approximately 2.2% of the sample. Taken with the paper, the label for time point translates to: baseline before first vaccination. Material: peripheral blood, obtained on day 0 of AZD1222 vaccination. Receptor source: an adult in good health.

The table lists this clone with a count of one. The gene calls are TRBV19 and TRBJ2-5, with 8 bases matching TRBD1. The J segment lost 5 bases and the V segment lost 5 bases, leaving 7 bases of the junction unmatched. Germline V gene data show CDR1 as LNHDA and CDR2 as SQIVND (reference sequence). CDR3 length: 14 amino acids. CDR3 protein: CASSVRGLDETQYF. The CDR3 DNA is TGTGCCAGTAGTGTCAGGGGGCTGGACGAGACCCAGTACTTC.

This chain joins TRBV3-1 (or the pseudogene TRBV3-2) and TRBJ1-5, with D uncertain. The CDR3 is made up of 17 amino acids. The germline CDR1 and CDR2 sequences are LGHDT and YNNKEL (reference sequence). The germline V and J ends were trimmed by 1 base and 0 bases, with 13 bases remaining between them. The CDR3 DNA reads as TGTGCCAGCAGCCAAGGACCCCAGCGGTATAGCAATCAGCCCCAGCATTTT. As protein: CASSQGPQRYSNQPQHF.

This rearrangement joins TRBV29-1 to TRBJ1-1; no firm D call. Between the trimmed V and J ends, which lost 4 bases and 1 base, there was a span of 16 bases. The CDR3 runs 15 residues. In germline, CDR1 is SQVTM, CDR2 ANQGSEA. The DNA of the CDR3 is TGCAGCGTTGTGGAGACCGCTGGACCGAACACTGAAGCTTTCTTT. It specifies CSVVETAGPNTEAFF.

The CDR3: CASSLVDGSYTF. The CDR3 DNA reads TGTGCCAGCAGTTTGGTAGATGGGAGCTACACCTTC. The rearrangement joins TRBV12-3 or TRBV12-4 to TRBJ1-2; no reliable D call. The CDR3 loop spans 12 amino acids. The V gene lost 3 bases and the J gene lost 9 bases, with 11 bases spanning the gap.

The genes are TRBV10-3 and TRBJ1-2; D not certain. Trimming removed 1 base from V and 3 bases from J, with 15 bases in between. From germline, CDR1 is ENHRY and CDR2 SYGVKD. CDR3 length: 16 residues. The CDR3 DNA reads as TGTGCCATCAGTGAGTGGCGTGGAAGCTCGGACTATGGCTACACCTTC. This sequence encodes CAISEWRGSSDYGYTF.

The chain carries TRBV2 and TRBJ1-2; D unresolved. Trimming pared 6 bases from V and 12 bases from J, leaving 23 bases between. CDR3 length: 14 residues. Germline loops: CDR1 SNHLY, CDR2 FYNNEI. CDR3 nucleotides: TGTGCCAGCAGAGACATACGGGCCGCCAACGGGGACACCTTC. Translated: CASRDIRAANGDTF. Full variable domain (rest looked up from reference TRBV2 and TRBJ1-2): EPEVTQTPSHQVTQMGQEVILRCVPISNHLYFYWYRQILGQKVEFLVSFYNNEISEKSEIFDDQFSVERPDGSNFTLKIRSTKLEDSAMYFCASRDIRAANGDTFGSGTRLTVV.

The chain combines TRBV10-3 with TRBJ1-3, with D possibly being TRBD1 (5 bases). Per germline, CDR1 ENHRY and CDR2 SYGVKD. V was pared by 8 bases and J by 1 base, with 21 bases between. The CDR3 is 17 residues long. CDR3 region: CAIASGGVKGSGNTIYF. The CDR3 bases are TGTGCCATCGCCAGTGGGGGGGTAAAAGGTTCTGGAAACACCATATATTTT.

CDR3 in amino acids: CASSLGGSGNTIYF. The CDR3 coding sequence is TGTGCCAGCAGCTTGGGGGGCTCCGGAAACACCATATATTTT. The chain links TRBV11-2 to TRBJ1-3; the D gene is possibly TRBD1 (6 bases). The V gene lost 3 bases and the J gene lost 4 bases, with 10 bases spanning the gap. CDR1 SGHAT and CDR2 FQNNGV come from the germline V gene. This CDR3 has 14 residues.

The V call is TRBV7-2, the J call TRBJ2-1, with 11 bases identical to TRBD2. Germline V lookup: CDR1 SGHTA, CDR2 FQGNSA. Unmatched junction bases numbered 8, after V lost 7 bases and J lost 9 bases. The CDR3 is 14 residues long. This chain's CDR3 is CASNIAGGPREQFF. The CDR3, as DNA: TGTGCCAGCAACATAGCGGGAGGGCCTCGTGAGCAGTTCTTC. The entire variable domain, with the rest obtained from reference TRBV7-2 and TRBJ2-1, is as follows: GAGVSQSPSNKVTEKGKDVELRCDPISGHTALYWYRQSLGQGLEFLIYFQGNSAPDKSGLPSDRFSAERTGGSVSTLTIQRTQQEDSAVYLCASNIAGGPREQFFGPGTRLTVL.

V is TRBV3-1 (or the pseudogene TRBV3-2) and J is TRBJ2-2; TRBD1 is a possible D gene (6 bases). Per germline, CDR1 LGHDT and CDR2 YNNKEL (reference sequence). The CDR3 is 17 amino acids. V lost 0 bases to trimming and J lost 6 bases, with 17 bases between them. The CDR3 sequence is CASSQDWAGQMAGELFF. The CDR3 DNA reads TGTGCCAGCAGCCAAGATTGGGCCGGACAGATGGCCGGGGAGCTGTTTTTT.

This clone was detected once. The chain combines TRBV27 with TRBJ1-2; D gene unclear. This CDR3 has 14 residues. Trimming cost V 4 bases and J 3 bases, with 12 bases left between them. In germline, CDR1 is MNHEY, CDR2 SMNVEV (reference sequence). The CDR3 nucleotides read TGTGCCAGCAGTTGGACGGGTCAGGACTATGGCTACACCTTC. Its translation is CASSWTGQDYGYTF.

This clone was detected a few times. The chain recombines TRBV7-3 with TRBJ2-2; TRBD1 agrees at 9 bases. The CDR3 runs 17 residues. Germline CDR1 is SGHTA and CDR2 is FQGTGA. The V gene end was trimmed by 5 bases and the J gene end by 4 bases; junction bases not matched to a gene: 11. CDR3 nucleotides: TGTGCCAGCAGCCTCACAGGGGGCGAAGGGACCACCGGGGAGCTGTTTTTT. Translating it yields CASSLTGGEGTTGELFF.

The chain uses TRBV29-1 and TRBJ2-1, with D possibly being TRBD2 (5 bases). Trimming stripped 4 bases from V and 6 bases from J, with 13 bases between. Germline values: CDR1 SQVTM, CDR2 ANQGSEA. The CDR3 totals 13 residues. CDR3 bases: TGCAGCGTTGGAATACTAGGCACCAATGAGCAGTTCTTC. Protein sequence: CSVGILGTNEQFF.

The chain has TRBV7-2 and TRBJ2-3; D is ambiguous. CDR3 length equals 14 residues. Trimming cost V 3 bases and J 2 bases, with 9 bases left between them. Germline V lookup: CDR1 SGHTA, CDR2 FQGNSA. The CDR3 region is CASSLLWTTDTQYF. CDR3 coding DNA: TGTGCCAGCAGCTTGCTCTGGACCACAGATACGCAGTATTTT.

The CDR3 here is CASRTQGASSGNTIYF. In DNA form, the CDR3 reads TGTGCCAGCAGAACACAGGGGGCGTCTTCTGGAAACACCATATATTTT. The chain is built from TRBV27 and TRBJ1-3, with 9 bases fitting TRBD1. Trimming took 6 bases from V and 1 from J; bases not matched to a gene: 7. Germline assignment: CDR1 MNHEY and CDR2 SMNVEV (reference sequence). This CDR3 spans 16 amino acids.

The chain uses TRBV5-1 and TRBJ1-2; possibly TRBD1 for D (6 bases). CDR3 length: 14 amino acids. Germline V gives CDR1 SGHRS, CDR2 YFSETQ. Trimming pared 2 bases from V and 4 bases from J, leaving 12 bases between. Here the CDR3 DNA reads TGCGCCAGCAGCTTTAGGGGGTCGGGCTATGGCTACACCTTC. This translates into CASSFRGSGYGYTF.

The chain employs TRBV28 and TRBJ1-1; TRBD1 aligns across 8 bases. This CDR3 has 15 amino acids. Per the germline V gene, CDR1 is MDHEN and CDR2 is SYDVKM. The junction had 8 bases not matched to a gene; V was cut back by 7 bases and J by 1 base. CDR3 residues: CASTATGTGNTEAFF. For the CDR3, the DNA is TGTGCCAGCACCGCGACCGGGACAGGGAACACTGAAGCTTTCTTT. Looking up the rest from reference TRBV28 and TRBJ1-1 gives the full variable domain: DVKVTQSSRYLVKRTGEKVFLECVQDMDHENMFWYRQDPGLGLRLIYFSYDVKMKEKGDIPEGYSVSREKKERFSLILESASTNQTSMYLCASTATGTGNTEAFFGQGTRLTVV.

The chain is built from TRBV3-1 (or the pseudogene TRBV3-2) and TRBJ1-1; no reliable D call. CDR1 and CDR2 from the germline V gene are LGHDT and YNNKEL (reference sequence). The length of the CDR3 is 16 residues. Trimming removed 0 bases at V and 0 bases at J, with 11 bases between. The CDR3 loop reads CASSQEFTLLNTEAFF. The DNA for the CDR3 is TGTGCCAGCAGCCAAGAGTTTACTTTGTTGAACACTGAAGCTTTCTTT.

CDR3 residues: CASSPRTGYNEKLFF. The CDR3 bases are TGTGCCAGCTCACCAAGGACAGGCTATAATGAAAAACTGTTTTTT. The genes are TRBV18 and TRBJ1-4; 7 bases fit TRBD1. The CDR3 is 15 amino acids. Germline V lookup: CDR1 KGHSH, CDR2 LQKENI. V was pared by 2 bases and J by 4 bases, with 4 bases of the junction left unmatched.

This clone was counted between two and nine times. The DNA for the CDR3 is TGTGCCAGCAGCCCCGGGACTGAAGCTTTCTTT. Residues: CASSPGTEAFF. The V and J genes are TRBV27 and TRBJ1-1; D unresolved. Per germline, CDR1 MNHEY and CDR2 SMNVEV (reference sequence). The CDR3 extends over 11 amino acids. With 6 bases removed from V and 5 bases from J, the gap between germline ends came to 7 bases.

The chain employs TRBV3-1 (or the pseudogene TRBV3-2) and TRBJ1-5; D not resolved. V shed 2 bases and J shed 3 bases, with 8 bases lying between them. The germline gives CDR1 LGHDT, CDR2 YNNKEL (reference sequence). The length of the CDR3 is 14 residues. The CDR3 coding sequence is TGTGCCAGCAGCCAATCCTTGCACAATCAGCCCCAGCATTTT. Encoded protein: CASSQSLHNQPQHF.

The rearrangement joins TRBV5-1 to TRBJ1-2, with no clear D. V dropped 3 bases and J dropped 1 base, with 13 bases sitting between them. The CDR3 sequence is 15 residues long. Germline V gene sequence: CDR1 SGHRS, CDR2 YFSETQ. CDR3 region: CASSSKTPLNYGYTF. The CDR3 nucleotides are TGCGCCAGCAGCTCAAAGACTCCTCTTAACTATGGCTACACCTTC. Full variable domain (outside the CDR3, taken from reference TRBV5-1 and TRBJ1-2): KAGVTQTPRYLIKTRGQQVTLSCSPISGHRSVSWYQQTPGQGLQFLFEYFSETQRNKGNFPGRFSGRQFSNSRSEMNVSTLELGDSALYLCASSSKTPLNYGYTFGSGTRLTVV.